The clone carrying this T cell receptor (beta chain) has a handful of counts. Its specificity is not known. TCRdb processed the 5' RACE reads anew with MiXCR; each CDR3 protein has one entry. The data show under 350,000 distinct CDR3 sequences, around 9.7% seen once. V shed 5 bases and J shed 1 base, with 11 bases lying between them. The CDR3 runs to 15 residues. Germline assignment: CDR1 MNHEY and CDR2 SVGEGT. These data originate in a study of identical twins. Study results and caveats: Invariant MAIT and iNKT cells are populations that could partly confound zero-insertion analyses.

This sample was shared with a second study, whose subject was yellow fever vaccine responses in identical twins.

The sequencing sample was made of CD8+ T cells sorted from blood. This clonotype was obtained from a woman between 18 and 30 years old in good health. The V gene is TRBV6-2 or TRBV6-3, the J gene TRBJ2-2, with D hard to call. CDR3 in amino acids: CASSRIQRNTGELFF. The CDR3 region has the DNA TGTGCCAGCAGTCGGATACAGAGGAACACCGGGGAGCTGTTTTTT.